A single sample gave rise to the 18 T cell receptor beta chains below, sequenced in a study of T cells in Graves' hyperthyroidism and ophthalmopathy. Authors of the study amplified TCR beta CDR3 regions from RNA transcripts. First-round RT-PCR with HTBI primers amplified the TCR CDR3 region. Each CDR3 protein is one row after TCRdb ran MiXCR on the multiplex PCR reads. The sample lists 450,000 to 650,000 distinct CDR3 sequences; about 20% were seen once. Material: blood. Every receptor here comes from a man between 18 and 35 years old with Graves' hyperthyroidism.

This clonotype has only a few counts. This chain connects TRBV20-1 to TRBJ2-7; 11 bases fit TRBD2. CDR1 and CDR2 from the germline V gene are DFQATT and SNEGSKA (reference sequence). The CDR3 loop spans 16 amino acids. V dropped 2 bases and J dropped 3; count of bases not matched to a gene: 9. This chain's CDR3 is CSARNARLAGRYEQYF. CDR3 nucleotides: TGCAGTGCTAGAAACGCGAGACTAGCGGGGCGCTACGAGCAGTACTTC.

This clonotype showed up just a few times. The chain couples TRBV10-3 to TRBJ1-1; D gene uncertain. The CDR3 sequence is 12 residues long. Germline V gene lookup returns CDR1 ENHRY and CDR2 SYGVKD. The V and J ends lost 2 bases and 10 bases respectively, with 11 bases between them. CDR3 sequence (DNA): TGTGCCATCAGTGAGGAAGGGCTCCGAGCTTTCTTT. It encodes CAISEEGLRAFF.

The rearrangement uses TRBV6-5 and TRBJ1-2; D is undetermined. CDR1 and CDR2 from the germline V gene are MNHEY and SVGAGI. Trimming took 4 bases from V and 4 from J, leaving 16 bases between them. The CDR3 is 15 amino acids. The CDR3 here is CASSFLGGLIYGYTF. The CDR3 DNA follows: TGTGCCAGCAGTTTCCTAGGCGGGCTGATCTATGGCTACACCTTC.

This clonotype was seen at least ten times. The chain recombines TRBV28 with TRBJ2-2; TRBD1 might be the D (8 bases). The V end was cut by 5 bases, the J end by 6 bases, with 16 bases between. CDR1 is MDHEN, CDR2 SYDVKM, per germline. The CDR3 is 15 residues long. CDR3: CASSQQGGGPGELFF. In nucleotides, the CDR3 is TGTGCCAGCAGTCAACAGGGGGGGGGCCCCGGGGAGCTGTTTTTT.

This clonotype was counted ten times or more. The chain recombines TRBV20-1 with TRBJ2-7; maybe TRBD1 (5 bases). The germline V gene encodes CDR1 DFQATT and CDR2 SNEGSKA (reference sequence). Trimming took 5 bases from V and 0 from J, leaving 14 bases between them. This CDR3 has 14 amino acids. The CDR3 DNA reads TGCAGTGCTCTCAGGGTCCCCGGCTCCTACGAGCAGTACTTC. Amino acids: CSALRVPGSYEQYF.

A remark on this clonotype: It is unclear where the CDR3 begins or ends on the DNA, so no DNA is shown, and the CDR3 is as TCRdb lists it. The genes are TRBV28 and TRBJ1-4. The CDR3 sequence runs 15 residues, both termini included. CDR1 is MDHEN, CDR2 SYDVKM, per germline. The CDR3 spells CASSSSGHDSEKLFF.

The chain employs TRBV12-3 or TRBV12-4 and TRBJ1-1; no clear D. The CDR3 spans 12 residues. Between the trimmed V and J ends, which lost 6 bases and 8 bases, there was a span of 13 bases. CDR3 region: CASSHPAGEAFF. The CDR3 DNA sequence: TGTGCCAGCAGCCACCCGGCGGGGGAAGCTTTCTTT.

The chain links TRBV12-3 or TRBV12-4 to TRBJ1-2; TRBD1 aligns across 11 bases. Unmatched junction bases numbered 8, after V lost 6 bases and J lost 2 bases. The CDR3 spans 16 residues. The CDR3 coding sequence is TGTGCCAGCAGCCGGGACAGGGGGGGCCCAAACTATGGCTACACCTTC. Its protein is CASSRDRGGPNYGYTF.

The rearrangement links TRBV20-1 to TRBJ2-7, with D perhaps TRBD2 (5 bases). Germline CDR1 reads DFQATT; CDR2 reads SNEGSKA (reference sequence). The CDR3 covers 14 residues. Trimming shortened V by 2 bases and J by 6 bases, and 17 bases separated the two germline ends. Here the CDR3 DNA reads TGCAGTGCTAGAAAGGCGGGTCGGGTAGCCGAGCAGTACTTC. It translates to CSARKAGRVAEQYF.

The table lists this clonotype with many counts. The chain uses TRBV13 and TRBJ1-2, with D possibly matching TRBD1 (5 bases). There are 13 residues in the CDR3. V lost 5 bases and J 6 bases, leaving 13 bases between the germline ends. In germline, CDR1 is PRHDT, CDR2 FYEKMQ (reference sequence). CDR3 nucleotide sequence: TGTGCCAGCAGCCCCCGGGGGAGGCATGGCTACACCTTC. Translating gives CASSPRGRHGYTF.

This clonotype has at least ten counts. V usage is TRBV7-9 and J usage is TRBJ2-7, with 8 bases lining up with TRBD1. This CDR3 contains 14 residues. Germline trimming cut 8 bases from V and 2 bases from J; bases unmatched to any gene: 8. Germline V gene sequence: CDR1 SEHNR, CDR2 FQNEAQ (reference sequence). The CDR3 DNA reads TGTGCCAGCTCGAACCAGGGGGCGGCCTACGAGCAGTACTTC. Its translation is CASSNQGAAYEQYF.

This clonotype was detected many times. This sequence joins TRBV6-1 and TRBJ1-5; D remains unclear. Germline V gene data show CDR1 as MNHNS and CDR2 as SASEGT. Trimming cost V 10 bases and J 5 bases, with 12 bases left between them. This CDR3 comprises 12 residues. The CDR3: CATTPLYQPQHF. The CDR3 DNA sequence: TGTGCCACCACCCCCCTCTATCAGCCCCAGCATTTT.

In nucleotides, the CDR3 is TGTGCCAGCAGCCCTTCACTAGCGGGAGAGACCCAGTACTTC. Translating it yields CASSPSLAGETQYF. The chain is built from TRBV12-3 or TRBV12-4 and TRBJ2-5; TRBD2 matches 9 bases. Germline trimming cut 6 bases from V and 4 bases from J; bases unmatched to any gene: 6. The CDR3 spans 14 residues.

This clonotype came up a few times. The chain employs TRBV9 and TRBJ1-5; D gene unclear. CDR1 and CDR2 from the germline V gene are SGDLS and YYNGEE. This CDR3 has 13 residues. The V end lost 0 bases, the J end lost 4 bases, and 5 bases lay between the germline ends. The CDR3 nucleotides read TGTGCCAGCAGCGTAGAAGAAAATCAGCCCCAGCATTTT. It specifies CASSVEENQPQHF. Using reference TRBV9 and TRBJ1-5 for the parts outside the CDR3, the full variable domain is DSGVTQTPKHLITATGQRVTLRCSPRSGDLSVYWYQQSLDQGLQFLIQYYNGEERAKGNILERFSAQQFPDLHSELNLSSLELGDSALYFCASSVEENQPQHFGDGTRLSIL.

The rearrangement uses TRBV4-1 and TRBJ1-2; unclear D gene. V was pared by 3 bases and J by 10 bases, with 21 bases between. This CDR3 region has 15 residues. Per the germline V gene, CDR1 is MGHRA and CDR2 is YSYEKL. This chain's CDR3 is CASSQLLGSLSHYTF. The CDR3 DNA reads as TGCGCCAGCAGCCAGCTATTAGGGAGTCTCTCGCACTACACCTTC.

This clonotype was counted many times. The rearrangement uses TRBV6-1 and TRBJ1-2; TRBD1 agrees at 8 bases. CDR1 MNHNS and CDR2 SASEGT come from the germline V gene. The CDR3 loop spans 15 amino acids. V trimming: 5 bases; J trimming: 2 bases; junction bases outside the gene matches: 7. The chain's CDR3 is CASSPWTGTNYGYTF. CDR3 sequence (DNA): TGTGCCAGCAGTCCCTGGACAGGGACCAACTATGGCTACACCTTC.

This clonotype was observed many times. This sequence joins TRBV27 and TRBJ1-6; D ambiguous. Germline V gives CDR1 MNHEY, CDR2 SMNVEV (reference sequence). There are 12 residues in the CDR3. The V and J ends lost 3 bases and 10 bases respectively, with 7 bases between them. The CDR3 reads CASSFVQSPLHF. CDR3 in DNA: TGTGCCAGCAGTTTTGTGCAATCACCCCTCCACTTT.

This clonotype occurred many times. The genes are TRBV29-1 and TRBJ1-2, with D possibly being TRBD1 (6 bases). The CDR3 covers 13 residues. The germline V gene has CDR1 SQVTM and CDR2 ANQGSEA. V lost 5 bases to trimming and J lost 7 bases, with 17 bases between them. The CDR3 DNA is TGCAGCGTTCTTCTCCCAGGGGCGGGTGGCTACACCTTC. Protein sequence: CSVLLPGAGGYTF.